What follows is one T cell receptor (beta chain) and its context. Its antigen is unknown. The source of the sample is a study of blood T cells in healthy people across ages. Per the germline V gene, CDR1 is MNHNY and CDR2 is SVGAGI (reference sequence). CDR3 length equals 16 residues. Total RNA, at least 5 micrograms per sample, came from PBMCs. Notes on the study in general: Unsorted PBMC material precluded a definitive naive versus antigen-experienced comparison. Per million T cells, TCR beta diversity dropped about linearly as age rose.

PCR was performed a second time for about 7 to 11 cycles using a sample-barcoded 5' primer and a J-beta primer mix. The template-switch adaptor was a 5' adaptor with 12 random nucleotides. It tagged each cDNA molecule. TCRdb independently ran MiXCR on the 5' RACE reads; one entry per CDR3 protein. The sample yields hundreds of thousands of distinct CDR3 sequences, around 48% seen once. Material for sequencing was blood. The sequence came from a man at least 80 years old in good health. V is TRBV6-6 and J is TRBJ2-4; 7 nucleotides align to TRBD2. The DNA end lines up better with TRBJ2-7; the J call may be wrong. The CDR3 protein is CASSYSGLAATYEQYF. The CDR3 nucleotides are TGTGCCAGCAGTTACTCTGGGCTAGCGGCGACCTACGAGCAGTACTTC.